These 18 T cell receptor beta chains were all obtained from the same sample, sequenced in a study of molecular identifiers for immune sequencing clone quantification. A single record per CDR3 protein comes from TCRdb applying MiXCR to the PCR reads. The table lists around 300,000 distinct CDR3 sequences, over 20% of them singletons. Material: naive CD8+ T cells from blood, with Jurkat cell RNA spiked in. As to subset: FACS-sorted CD8+CD4-CCR7+CD45RA+ naive T cells. The receptors here all came from a human donor in good health. Some libraries in this study had Jurkat cell RNA spiked in.

Comments on this clonotype: A clone one base away is much larger, so this may be a read error. The rearrangement uses TRBV5-3 and TRBJ2-7, with D possibly matching TRBD2 (5 bases). TRBV5-3 is an ORF, and what it does is uncertain. The CDR3 has 13 residues. CDR3 coding DNA: TGTGCCAGCAGCTGGACTCCTGGGTGCGAGCAGTACTTC. It yields the protein CASSWTPGCEQYF.

This clonotype was picked up a small number of times. The gene calls are TRBV6-2 or TRBV6-3 and TRBJ2-4, with no clear D. The germline CDR1 and CDR2 sequences are MNHEY and SVGEGT. Trimming took 2 bases from V and 0 from J, leaving 8 bases between them. This CDR3 is built from 15 residues. CDR3 DNA sequence: TGTGCCAGCAGTTACGTCGGGTTAGCCAAAAACATTCAGTACTTC. It encodes CASSYVGLAKNIQYF.

Concerning this clonotype: A read error may be the cause here, since a much bigger clone is one base away. The rearrangement links TRBV12-5 to TRBJ1-5; 7 nucleotides align to TRBD1. V shed 5 bases, J shed 7 bases, and the junction held 5 bases outside the gene matches. The CDR3 has 13 residues. Germline V gene sequence: CDR1 LGHNT, CDR2 FRNRAP. The CDR3 DNA reads as TGTGCTAGTGGTGCGAACAGGGGACAGCCCCAGCATTTT. This encodes CASGANRGQPQHF.

This clonotype was counted at least ten times. The chain has TRBV20-1 and TRBJ1-1, with D unclear. The germline gives CDR1 DFQATT, CDR2 SNEGSKA (reference sequence). This CDR3 contains 12 residues. The V gene lost 2 bases and the J gene lost 1 base, with 5 bases spanning the gap. CDR3: CSARRSNTEAFF. For the CDR3, the DNA is TGCAGTGCTAGAAGGTCGAACACTGAAGCTTTCTTT.

The chain uses TRBV4-3 and TRBJ1-2; D remains ambiguous. CDR1 and CDR2 from the germline V gene are LGHNA and YSLEER. The CDR3 consists of 14 residues. The V and J ends lost 0 bases and 4 bases respectively, with 9 bases between them. In DNA, the CDR3 is TGCGCCAGCAGCCAAGATGACGGACTCTATGGCTACACCTTC. Translated, it gives CASSQDDGLYGYTF.

Regarding this clonotype: This may be a read error: a much more frequent sequence differs by one nucleotide. This rearrangement joins TRBV14 to TRBJ2-5; 9 positions match TRBD2. CDR1 is SGHDN, CDR2 FVKESK, per germline. This CDR3 has 15 residues. The DNA of the CDR3 is TGTGCCAGCAGCCGCCAGGGACTAGCTATCGAGAACCAGTACTTC. Its translation is CASSRQGLAIENQYF.

The chain carries TRBV29-1 and TRBJ2-1; the D gene is possibly TRBD2 (6 bases). Germline V gene lookup returns CDR1 SQVTM and CDR2 ANQGSEA. Between the trimmed V and J ends, which lost 3 bases and 3 bases, there was a span of 12 bases. There are 14 residues in the CDR3. The CDR3 protein is CSVDGGTFYNEQFF. The CDR3 bases are TGCAGCGTTGATGGCGGGACCTTCTACAATGAGCAGTTCTTC.

This clonotype was observed at least ten times. The rearrangement links TRBV29-1 to TRBJ1-3, with 9 bases that match TRBD1. The junction had 6 bases not matched to a gene; V was cut back by 6 bases and J by 0 bases. This CDR3 has 15 residues. Per germline, CDR1 SQVTM and CDR2 ANQGSEA. The CDR3 loop is CSVRDRVASGNTIYF. The CDR3 DNA follows: TGCAGCGTGAGGGACAGGGTAGCCTCTGGAAACACCATATATTTT.

Comments on this clonotype: Given a much more abundant clone one base away, this may be a read error. The V gene is TRBV4-3, the J gene TRBJ2-3; tentative D call: TRBD2 (6 bases). The germline V gene encodes CDR1 LGHNA and CDR2 YSLEER. The length of the CDR3 is 16 residues. V lost 4 bases and J 1 base, leaving 15 bases between the germline ends. As DNA, the CDR3 is TGCGCCAGCAGCCTTGAGCGGGTTTTGGGCACAGATACGCAGTATTTT. Amino acid sequence: CASSLERVLGTDTQYF.

This clonotype has at least ten counts. The rearrangement joins TRBV4-3 to TRBJ2-1; 10 bases align to TRBD1. Germline V gene lookup returns CDR1 LGHNA and CDR2 YSLEER. The V segment lost 0 bases and the J segment 8 bases; nucleotides outside the gene matches: 13. This CDR3 comprises 18 residues. CDR3 coding DNA: TGCGCCAGCAGCCAAGACAAAGCCACCGGGACAGGGGCCGATGAGCAGTTCTTC. This encodes CASSQDKATGTGADEQFF.

This clonotype showed up just a few times. The chain combines TRBV29-1 with TRBJ2-7, with 11 bases lining up with TRBD1. Germline CDR1 is SQVTM and CDR2 is ANQGSEA. Unmatched junction bases numbered 8, after V lost 7 bases and J lost 6 bases. This CDR3 region has 13 residues. Here the CDR3 reads CSAGTGGPLEQYF. The CDR3 DNA sequence: TGCAGCGCAGGGACAGGGGGTCCCCTCGAGCAGTACTTC.

Note on this clonotype: One end of the junction is discordant with germline, which a read error may explain. V and J are TRBV5-8 and TRBJ2-7; TRBD2 is a possible D gene (5 bases). The CDR3 loop spans 13 amino acids. Germline values: CDR1 SGHTS, CDR2 YDEGEE. CDR3 sequence: CASRFEGTYEQCF. As DNA, the CDR3 is TGCGCCAGCAGGTTTGAGGGAACCTACGAGCAGTGCTTC.

Details on this clonotype: This may be a read error, as it is one base from a much larger clone. V usage is TRBV5-1 and J usage is TRBJ1-1; possible D gene TRBD1, 6 bases. Trimming took 2 bases from V and 3 from J, leaving 14 bases between them. The CDR3 consists of 15 residues. Germline V gene lookup returns CDR1 SGHRS and CDR2 YFSETQ. The CDR3 DNA is TGCGCCAGCAGCTTTTCCCAGGGGATGTACACTGAAGCTTTCTTT. Translated: CASSFSQGMYTEAFF.

The CDR3 region is CASTSSPAGGGYTF. In DNA form, the CDR3 reads TGTGCCAGCACCTCATCCCCGGCTGGGGGTGGCTACACCTTC. The V gene is TRBV12-3 or TRBV12-4, the J gene TRBJ1-2; TRBD1 is a possible D gene (5 bases). This CDR3 spans 14 amino acids. Trimming shortened V by 7 bases and J by 7 bases, and 19 bases separated the two germline ends.

J is TRBJ2-7 and V is TRBV13; possibly TRBD1 or TRBD2 for D (5 bases each). Germline CDR1 reads PRHDT; CDR2 reads FYEKMQ (reference sequence). The CDR3 consists of 17 residues. V dropped 2 bases and J dropped 1 base, with 18 bases sitting between them. CDR3: CASSLRAPRDGSYEQYF. CDR3 in DNA: TGTGCCAGCAGCTTAAGGGCGCCCAGGGACGGATCCTACGAGCAGTACTTC.

This chain links TRBV7-6 with TRBJ1-4; unclear D gene. The V and J ends lost 1 base and 4 bases respectively, with 10 bases between them. From germline, CDR1 is SGHVS and CDR2 FNYEAQ. CDR3 length: 15 amino acids. The chain's CDR3 is CASSLDPGVNEKLFF. The CDR3 DNA reads TGTGCCAGCAGCTTAGATCCCGGGGTTAATGAAAAACTGTTTTTT.

CDR3 DNA sequence: TGTGCCTGTGGACTAGCTCGCGCCGAGCAGTACTTC. Translated, it gives CACGLARAEQYF. The chain combines TRBV6-2 or TRBV6-3 with TRBJ2-7; 8 nucleotides match TRBD2. CDR3 length: 12 amino acids. Germline trimming cut 11 bases from V and 6 bases from J; bases unmatched to any gene: 9. Germline lookup yields CDR1 MNHEY and CDR2 SVGEGT.

Only a few counts were recorded for this clonotype. The chain is built from TRBV20-1 and TRBJ2-3; D perhaps matches TRBD2 (6 bases). V shed 0 bases and J shed 5 bases, with 15 bases lying between them. Germline CDR1 DFQATT, CDR2 SNEGSKA (reference sequence). This CDR3 spans 15 amino acids. The CDR3 DNA sequence: TGCAGTGCTAGAGATCTTGGGGAGGTAAAAGATACGCAGTATTTT. Its protein product is CSARDLGEVKDTQYF.